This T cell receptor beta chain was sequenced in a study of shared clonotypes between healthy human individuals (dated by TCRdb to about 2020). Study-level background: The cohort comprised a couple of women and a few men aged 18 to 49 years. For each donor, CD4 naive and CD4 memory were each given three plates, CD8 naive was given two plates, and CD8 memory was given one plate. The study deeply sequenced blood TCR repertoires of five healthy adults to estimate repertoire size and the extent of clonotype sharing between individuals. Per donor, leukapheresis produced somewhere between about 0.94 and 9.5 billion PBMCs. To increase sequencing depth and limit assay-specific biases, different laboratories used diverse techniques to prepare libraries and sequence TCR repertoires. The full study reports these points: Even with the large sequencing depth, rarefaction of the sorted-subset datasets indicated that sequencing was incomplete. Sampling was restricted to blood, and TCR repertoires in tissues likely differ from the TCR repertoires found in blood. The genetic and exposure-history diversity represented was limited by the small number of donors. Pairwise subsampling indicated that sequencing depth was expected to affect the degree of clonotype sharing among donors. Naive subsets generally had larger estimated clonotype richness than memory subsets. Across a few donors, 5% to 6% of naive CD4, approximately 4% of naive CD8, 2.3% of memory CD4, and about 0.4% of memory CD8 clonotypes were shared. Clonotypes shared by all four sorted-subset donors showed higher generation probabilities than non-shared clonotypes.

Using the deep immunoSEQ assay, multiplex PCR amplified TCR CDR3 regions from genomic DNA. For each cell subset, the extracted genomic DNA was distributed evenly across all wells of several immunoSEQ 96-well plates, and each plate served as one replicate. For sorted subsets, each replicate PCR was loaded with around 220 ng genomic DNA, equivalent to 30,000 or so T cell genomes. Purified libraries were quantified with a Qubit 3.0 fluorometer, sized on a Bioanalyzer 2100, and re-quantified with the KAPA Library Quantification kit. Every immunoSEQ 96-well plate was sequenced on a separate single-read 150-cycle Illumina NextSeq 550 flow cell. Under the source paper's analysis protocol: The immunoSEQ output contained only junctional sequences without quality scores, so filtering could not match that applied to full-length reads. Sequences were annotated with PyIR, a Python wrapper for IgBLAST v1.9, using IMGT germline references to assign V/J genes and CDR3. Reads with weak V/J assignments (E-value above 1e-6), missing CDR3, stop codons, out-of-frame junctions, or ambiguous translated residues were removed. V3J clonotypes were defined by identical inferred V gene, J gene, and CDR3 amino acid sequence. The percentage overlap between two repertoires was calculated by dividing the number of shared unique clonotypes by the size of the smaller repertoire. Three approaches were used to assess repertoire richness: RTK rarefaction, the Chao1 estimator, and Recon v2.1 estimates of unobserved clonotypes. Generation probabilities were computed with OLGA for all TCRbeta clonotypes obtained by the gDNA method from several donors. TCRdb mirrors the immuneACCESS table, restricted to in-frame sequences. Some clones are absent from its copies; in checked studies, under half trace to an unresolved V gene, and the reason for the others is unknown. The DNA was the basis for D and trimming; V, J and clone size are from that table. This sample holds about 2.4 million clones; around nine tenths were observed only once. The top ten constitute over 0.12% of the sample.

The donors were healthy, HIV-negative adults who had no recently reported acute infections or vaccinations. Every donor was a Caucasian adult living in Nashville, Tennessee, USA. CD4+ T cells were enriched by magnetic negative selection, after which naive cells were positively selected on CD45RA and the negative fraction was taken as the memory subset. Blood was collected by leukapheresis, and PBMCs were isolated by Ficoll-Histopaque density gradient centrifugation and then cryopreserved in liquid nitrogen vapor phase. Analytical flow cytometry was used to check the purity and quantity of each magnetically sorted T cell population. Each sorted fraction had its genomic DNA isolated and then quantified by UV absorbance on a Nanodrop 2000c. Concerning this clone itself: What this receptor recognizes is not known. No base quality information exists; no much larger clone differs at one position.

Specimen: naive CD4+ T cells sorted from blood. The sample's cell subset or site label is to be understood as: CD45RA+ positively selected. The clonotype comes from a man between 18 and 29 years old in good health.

CDR3 loop: CAISDGGPQYF. The DNA reads TGTGCCATCAGTGACGGGGGGCCCCAGTACTTC. The rearrangement combines TRBV10-3 with TRBJ2-5; TRBD2 might be the D gene, on 7 matching bases. From a lookup of the germline V gene, CDR1 and CDR2 are ENHRY and SYGVKD. V drops 3 bases and J drops 9 bases, leaving 8 bases in between. Including the terminal cysteine and phenylalanine, the CDR3 comprises 11 residues. Only the CDR3 DNA is retained, 33 bases long and in frame from the first base.